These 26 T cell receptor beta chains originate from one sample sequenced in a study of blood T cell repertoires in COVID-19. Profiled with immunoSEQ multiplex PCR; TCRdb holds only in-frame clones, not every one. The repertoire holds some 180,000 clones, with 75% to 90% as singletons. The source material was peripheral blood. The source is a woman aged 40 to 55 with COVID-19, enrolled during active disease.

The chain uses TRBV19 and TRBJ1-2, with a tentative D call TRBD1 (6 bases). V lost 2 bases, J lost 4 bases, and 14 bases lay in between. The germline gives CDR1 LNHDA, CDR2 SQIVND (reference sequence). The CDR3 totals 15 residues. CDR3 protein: CASSISEGQSYGYTF. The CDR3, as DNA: TGTGCCAGTAGTATATCGGAAGGACAGAGCTATGGCTACACCTTC.

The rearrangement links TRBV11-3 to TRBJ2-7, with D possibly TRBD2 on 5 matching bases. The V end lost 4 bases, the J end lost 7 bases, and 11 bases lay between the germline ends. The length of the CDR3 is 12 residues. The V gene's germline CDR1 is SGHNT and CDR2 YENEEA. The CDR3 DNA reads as TGTGCCAGCAGCTCCCAGACGGGGGAGCAGTACTTC. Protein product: CASSSQTGEQYF.

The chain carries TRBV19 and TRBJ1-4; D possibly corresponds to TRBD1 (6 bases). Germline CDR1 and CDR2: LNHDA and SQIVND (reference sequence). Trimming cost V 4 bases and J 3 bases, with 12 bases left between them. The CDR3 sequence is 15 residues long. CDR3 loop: CASSRRTEANEKLFF. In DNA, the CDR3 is TGTGCCAGTAGTAGGCGGACAGAAGCTAATGAAAAACTGTTTTTT.

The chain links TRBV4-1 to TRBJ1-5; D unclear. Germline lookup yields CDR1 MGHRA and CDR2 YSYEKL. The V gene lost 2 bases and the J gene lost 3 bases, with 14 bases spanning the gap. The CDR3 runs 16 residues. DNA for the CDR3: TGCGCCAGCAGCCAACCCACCGGGAACTTCAATCAGCCCCAGCATTTT. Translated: CASSQPTGNFNQPQHF.

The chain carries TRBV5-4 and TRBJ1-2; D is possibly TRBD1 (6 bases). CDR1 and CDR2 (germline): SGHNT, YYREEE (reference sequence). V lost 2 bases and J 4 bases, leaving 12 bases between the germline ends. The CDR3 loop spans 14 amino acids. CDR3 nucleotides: TGTGCCAGCAGCTTCCTAGGGGGTAGCTATGGCTACACCTTC. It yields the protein CASSFLGGSYGYTF.

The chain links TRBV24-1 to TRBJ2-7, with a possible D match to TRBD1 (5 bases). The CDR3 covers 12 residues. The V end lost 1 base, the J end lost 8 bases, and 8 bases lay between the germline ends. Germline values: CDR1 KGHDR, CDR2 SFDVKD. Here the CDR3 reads CATSDLGVQQYF. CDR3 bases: TGTGCCACCAGTGATTTAGGGGTCCAGCAGTACTTC.

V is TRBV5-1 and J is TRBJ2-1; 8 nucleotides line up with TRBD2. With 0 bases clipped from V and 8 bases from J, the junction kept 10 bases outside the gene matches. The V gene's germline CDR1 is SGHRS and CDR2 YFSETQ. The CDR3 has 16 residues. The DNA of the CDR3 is TGCGCCAGCAGCTTGGATGGAGCGGGGGCGAGAGATGAGCAGTTCTTC. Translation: CASSLDGAGARDEQFF.

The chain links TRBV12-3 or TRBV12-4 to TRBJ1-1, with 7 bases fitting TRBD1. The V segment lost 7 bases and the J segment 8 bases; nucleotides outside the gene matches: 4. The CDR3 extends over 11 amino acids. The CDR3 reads CASTRTGEAFF. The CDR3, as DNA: TGTGCCAGCACTCGGACAGGAGAAGCTTTCTTT.

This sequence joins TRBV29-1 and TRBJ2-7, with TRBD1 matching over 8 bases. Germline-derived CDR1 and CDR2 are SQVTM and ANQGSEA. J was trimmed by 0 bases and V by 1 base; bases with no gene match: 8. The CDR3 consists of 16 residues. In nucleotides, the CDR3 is TGCAGCGTTGAAGTCTCCAGGACAGGGATCTCCTACGAGCAGTACTTC. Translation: CSVEVSRTGISYEQYF.

CDR3 in DNA: TGTGCCAGCAGTTTAAACCCGTGGACGGGAGGCGGAGATACGCAGTATTTT. Its protein is CASSLNPWTGGGDTQYF. This rearrangement joins TRBV28 to TRBJ2-3; 7 bases fit TRBD2. The CDR3 totals 17 residues. Trimming at V came to 2 bases and at J to 5 bases, leaving 13 bases not matched to a gene. Germline V gives CDR1 MDHEN, CDR2 SYDVKM.

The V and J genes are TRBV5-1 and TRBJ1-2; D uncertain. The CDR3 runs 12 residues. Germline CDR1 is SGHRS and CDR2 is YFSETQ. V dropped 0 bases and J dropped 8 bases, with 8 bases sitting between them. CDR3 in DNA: TGCGCCAGCAGCTTGGATGACAAAGGCTACACCTTC. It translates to CASSLDDKGYTF.

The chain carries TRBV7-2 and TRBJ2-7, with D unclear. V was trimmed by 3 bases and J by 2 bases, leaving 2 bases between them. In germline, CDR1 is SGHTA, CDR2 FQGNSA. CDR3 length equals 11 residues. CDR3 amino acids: CASSFAYEQYF. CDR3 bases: TGTGCCAGCAGCTTCGCCTACGAGCAGTACTTC.

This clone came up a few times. The CDR3 spells CASSPRSYEQYF. As DNA, the CDR3 is TGTGCCAGCAGCCCCCGCTCCTACGAGCAGTACTTC. The J gene is TRBJ2-7, the V gene TRBV9; no definite D call. With 4 bases removed from V and 0 bases from J, the gap between germline ends came to 5 bases. Germline values: CDR1 SGDLS, CDR2 YYNGEE. The CDR3 contains 12 residues.

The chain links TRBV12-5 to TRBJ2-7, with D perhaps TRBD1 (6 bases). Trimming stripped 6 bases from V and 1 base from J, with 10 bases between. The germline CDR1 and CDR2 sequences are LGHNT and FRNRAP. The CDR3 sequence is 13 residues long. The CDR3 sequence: CASGLDSSYEQYF. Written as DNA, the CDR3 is TGTGCTAGTGGCCTGGACAGTTCCTACGAGCAGTACTTC. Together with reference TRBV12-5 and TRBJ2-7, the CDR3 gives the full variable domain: DARVTQTPRHKVTEMGQEVTMRCQPILGHNTVFWYRQTMMQGLELLAYFRNRAPLDDSGMPKDRFSAEMPDATLATLKIQPSEPRDSAVYFCASGLDSSYEQYFGPGTRLTVT.

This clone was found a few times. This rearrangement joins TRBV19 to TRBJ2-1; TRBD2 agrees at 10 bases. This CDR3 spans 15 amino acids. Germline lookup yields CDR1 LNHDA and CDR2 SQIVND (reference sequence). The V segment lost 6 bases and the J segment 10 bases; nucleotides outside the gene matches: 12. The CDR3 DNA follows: TGTGCCAGTAGCCTGGGGTCTAGCGGGGGACCCGAGCAGTTCTTC. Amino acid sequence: CASSLGSSGGPEQFF.

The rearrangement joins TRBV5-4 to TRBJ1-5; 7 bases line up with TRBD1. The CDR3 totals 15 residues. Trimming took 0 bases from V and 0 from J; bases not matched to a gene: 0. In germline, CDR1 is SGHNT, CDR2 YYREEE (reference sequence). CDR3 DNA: TGTGCCAGCAGCTTGGACAGGGGTAGCAATCAGCCCCAGCATTTT. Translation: CASSLDRGSNQPQHF.

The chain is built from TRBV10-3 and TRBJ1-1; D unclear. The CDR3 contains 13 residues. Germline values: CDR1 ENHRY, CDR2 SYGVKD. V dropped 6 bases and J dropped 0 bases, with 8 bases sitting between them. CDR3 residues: CAIRTTVNTEAFF. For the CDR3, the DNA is TGTGCCATCAGGACAACAGTGAACACTGAAGCTTTCTTT.

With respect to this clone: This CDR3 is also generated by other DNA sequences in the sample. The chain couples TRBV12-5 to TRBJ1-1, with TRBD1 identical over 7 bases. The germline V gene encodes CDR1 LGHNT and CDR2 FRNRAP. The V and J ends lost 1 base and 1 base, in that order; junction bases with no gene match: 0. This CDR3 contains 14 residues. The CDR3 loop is CASGLGTGNTEAFF. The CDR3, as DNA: TGTGCTAGTGGTTTGGGGACAGGGAACACTGAAGCTTTCTTT.

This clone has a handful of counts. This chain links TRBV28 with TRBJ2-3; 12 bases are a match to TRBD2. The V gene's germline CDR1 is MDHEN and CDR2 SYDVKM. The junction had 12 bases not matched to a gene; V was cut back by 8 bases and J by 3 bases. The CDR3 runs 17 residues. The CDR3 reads CASRGLAGSGVTDTQYF. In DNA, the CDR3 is TGTGCCAGCCGAGGACTAGCGGGGTCGGGGGTAACAGATACGCAGTATTTT.

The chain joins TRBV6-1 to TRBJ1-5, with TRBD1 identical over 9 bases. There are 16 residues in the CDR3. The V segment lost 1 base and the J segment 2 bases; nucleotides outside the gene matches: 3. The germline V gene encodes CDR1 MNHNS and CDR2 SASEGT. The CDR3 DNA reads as TGTGCCAGCAGTGAAGGGGACAGGGTTGGCAATCAGCCCCAGCATTTT. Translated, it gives CASSEGDRVGNQPQHF.

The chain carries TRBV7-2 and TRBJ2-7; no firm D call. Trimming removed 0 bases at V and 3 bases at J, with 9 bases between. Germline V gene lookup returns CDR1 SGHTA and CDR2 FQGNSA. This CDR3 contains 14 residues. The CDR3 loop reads CASSLASTDYEQYF. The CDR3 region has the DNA TGTGCCAGCAGCTTAGCTTCTACAGACTACGAGCAGTACTTC.

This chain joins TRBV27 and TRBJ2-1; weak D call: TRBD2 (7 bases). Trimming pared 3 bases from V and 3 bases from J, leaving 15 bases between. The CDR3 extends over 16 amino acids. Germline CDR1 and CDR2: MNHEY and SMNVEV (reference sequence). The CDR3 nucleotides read TGTGCCAGCAGTTTGCCTAGGGGGGGTCACTACAATGAGCAGTTCTTC. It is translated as CASSLPRGGHYNEQFF.

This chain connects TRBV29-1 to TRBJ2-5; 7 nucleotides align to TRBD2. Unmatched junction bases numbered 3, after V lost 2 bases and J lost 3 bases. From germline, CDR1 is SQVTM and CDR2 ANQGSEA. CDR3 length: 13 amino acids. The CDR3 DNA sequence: TGCAGCGTTGAACTAGCGGTTAAAGAGACCCAGTACTTC. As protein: CSVELAVKETQYF. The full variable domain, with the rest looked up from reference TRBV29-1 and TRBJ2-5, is SAVISQKPSRDICQRGTSLTIQCQVDSQVTMMFWYRQQPGQSLTLIATANQGSEATYESGFVIDKFPISRPNLTFSTLTVSNMSPEDSSIYLCSVELAVKETQYFGPGTRLLVL.

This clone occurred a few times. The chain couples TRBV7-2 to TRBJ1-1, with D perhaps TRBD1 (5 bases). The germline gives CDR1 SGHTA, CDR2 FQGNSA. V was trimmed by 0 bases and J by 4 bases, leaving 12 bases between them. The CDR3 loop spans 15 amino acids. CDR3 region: CASSLARVRGTEAFF. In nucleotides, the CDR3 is TGTGCCAGCAGCTTAGCCAGGGTAAGAGGCACTGAAGCTTTCTTT.

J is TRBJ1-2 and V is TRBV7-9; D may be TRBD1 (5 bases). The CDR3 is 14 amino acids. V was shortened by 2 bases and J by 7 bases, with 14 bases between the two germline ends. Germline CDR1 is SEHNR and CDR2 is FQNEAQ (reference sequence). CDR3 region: CASSLTSYRGGYTF. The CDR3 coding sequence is TGTGCCAGCAGCTTAACCAGCTATAGGGGTGGCTACACCTTC.

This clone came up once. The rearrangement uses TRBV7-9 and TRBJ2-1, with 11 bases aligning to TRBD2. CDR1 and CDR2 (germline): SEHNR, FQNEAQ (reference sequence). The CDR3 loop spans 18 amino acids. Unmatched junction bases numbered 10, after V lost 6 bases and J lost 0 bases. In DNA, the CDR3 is TGTGCCAGCAGAGGAGCTAGCGGGGGGCCGAGCTCCTACAATGAGCAGTTCTTC. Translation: CASRGASGGPSSYNEQFF.